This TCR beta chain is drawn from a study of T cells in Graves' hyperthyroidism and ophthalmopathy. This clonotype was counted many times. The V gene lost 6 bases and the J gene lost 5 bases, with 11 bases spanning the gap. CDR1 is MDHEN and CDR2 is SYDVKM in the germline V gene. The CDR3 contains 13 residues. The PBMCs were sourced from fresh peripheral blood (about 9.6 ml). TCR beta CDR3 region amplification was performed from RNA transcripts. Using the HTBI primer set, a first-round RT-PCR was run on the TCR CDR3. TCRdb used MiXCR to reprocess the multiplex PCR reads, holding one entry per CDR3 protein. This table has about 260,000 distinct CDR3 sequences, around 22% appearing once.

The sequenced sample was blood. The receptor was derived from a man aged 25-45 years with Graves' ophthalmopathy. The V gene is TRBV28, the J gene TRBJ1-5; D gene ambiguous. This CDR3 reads CASSGEHYQPQHF. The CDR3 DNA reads TGTGCCAGCAGCGGGGAACACTATCAGCCCCAGCATTTT. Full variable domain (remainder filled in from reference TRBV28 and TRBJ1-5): DVKVTQSSRYLVKRTGEKVFLECVQDMDHENMFWYRQDPGLGLRLIYFSYDVKMKEKGDIPEGYSVSREKKERFSLILESASTNQTSMYLCASSGEHYQPQHFGDGTRLSIL.